This T cell receptor (beta chain) was sequenced in a study of shared clonotypes between healthy human individuals. Study-level points and caveats: Naive CD4 clonotypes were shared across several donors at about 5.2%. Clonotype sharing across donors was expected to vary with sequencing depth. Naive subsets, compared against memory subsets, generally had larger estimated richness values.

The donor population consisted of healthy HIV-negative adults with no recent acute infections or vaccinations. Measured with immunoSEQ multiplex PCR; TCRdb has only the in-frame clones, and not every one. This table holds about 1.5 million clones, approximately 98% found once. Notes on this clone: Its antigen is not known.

The sequence derives from a man in his thirties or forties in good health. Material for sequencing was naive CD4+ T cells sorted from blood. Stated subset: CD45RA+ positively selected.

The CDR3 bases are TGTGCCAGCACTACCGGGGGAACCGGGGAGCTGTTTTTT. Translating it yields CASTTGGTGELFF. The chain uses TRBV9 and TRBJ2-2; possible D gene TRBD2, 6 bases. The CDR3 runs to 13 residues. Deletions cut 6 bases from V and 5 bases from J, with 11 bases between. Germline values: CDR1 SGDLS, CDR2 YYNGEE.